This T cell receptor beta chain stems from a study of monozygotic twins with inflammatory bowel disease. Findings and caveats of the study: IBD patients share fewer clonotypes with other people than healthy twins do, especially with disease activity.

TCRdb reprocessed the 5' RACE reads and keeps a single row for each CDR3 protein, giving no DNA. In total, the table holds 110,000 or so distinct CDR3 sequences. For every donor, one blood sample of approximately 2.5 ml was drawn. About this clonotype: Its antigen is as yet unknown.

From germline, CDR1 is SGHVS and CDR2 FQNEAQ. CDR3 length: 14 amino acids. Material: blood. The sequence was obtained from a human donor with ulcerative colitis or Crohn's disease, or a healthy co-twin of an affected twin (not recorded which). This sequence joins TRBV7-8 and TRBJ1-4; the D call of TRBD1 rests on TCRdb alone, since no DNA is present to check it. The CDR3 reads CACTRTGGFEKLFF.